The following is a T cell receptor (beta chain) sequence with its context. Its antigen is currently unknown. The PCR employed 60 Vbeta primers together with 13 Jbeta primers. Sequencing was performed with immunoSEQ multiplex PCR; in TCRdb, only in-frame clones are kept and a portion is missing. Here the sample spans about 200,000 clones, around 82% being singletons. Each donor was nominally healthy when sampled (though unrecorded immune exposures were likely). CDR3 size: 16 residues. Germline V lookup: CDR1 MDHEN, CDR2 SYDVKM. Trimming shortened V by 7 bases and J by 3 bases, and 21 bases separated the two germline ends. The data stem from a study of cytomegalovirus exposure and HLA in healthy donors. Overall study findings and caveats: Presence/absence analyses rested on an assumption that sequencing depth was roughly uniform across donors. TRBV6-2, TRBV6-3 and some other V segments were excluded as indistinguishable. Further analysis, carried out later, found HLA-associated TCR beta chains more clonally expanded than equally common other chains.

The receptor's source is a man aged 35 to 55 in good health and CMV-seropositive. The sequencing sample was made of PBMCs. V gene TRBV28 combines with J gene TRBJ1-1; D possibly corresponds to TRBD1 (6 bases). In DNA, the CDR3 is TGTGCCAGCAACCTTACCCCAGGGGACGTTCACACTGAAGCTTTCTTT. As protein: CASNLTPGDVHTEAFF.